A single T cell receptor beta chain is shown here with its context. Its antigen is undetermined. This CDR3 has 14 residues. V shed 6 bases and J shed 1 base, with 12 bases lying between them. CDR1 and CDR2 from the germline V gene are MGHDK and SYGVNS. PCR amplification relied on 60 Vbeta primers (plus 13 Jbeta primers). The assay was immunoSEQ multiplex PCR, and TCRdb's table has in-frame clones only and misses some. The sample consists of about 200,000 clones, nearly 80% of them appearing once. The sample originates from a study of cytomegalovirus exposure and HLA in healthy donors. General study findings and limits: Several V segments, TRBV6-2 and TRBV6-3 among them, could not be told apart and were dropped. It was likely that a cluster of highly shared sequence variants was a sequencing artifact.

The chain couples TRBV25-1 to TRBJ1-1; the D gene is possibly TRBD1 (5 bases). The sequenced material came from PBMCs. The TCR comes from a man aged 18 to 30 in good health and CMV-seronegative. The CDR3: CASRPLGQNTEAFF. The CDR3, as DNA: TGTGCCAGCAGGCCCCTCGGACAGAACACTGAAGCTTTCTTT. The full variable domain, completed using reference TRBV25-1 and TRBJ1-1, is EADIYQTPRYLVIGTGKKITLECSQTMGHDKMYWYQQDPGMELHLIHYSYGVNSTEKGDLSSESTVSRIRTEHFPLTLESARPSHTSQYLCASRPLGQNTEAFFGQGTRLTVV.